Shown below are 24 T cell receptor beta chains from a single sample sequenced in a study of blood T cell repertoires in COVID-19. Data came from immunoSEQ multiplex PCR; TCRdb stores just in-frame clones and leaves some out. The sample has 40,000 to 60,000 clones, over 75% seen once. Material: peripheral blood. These receptors originate from a woman aged 55-75 years with acute or convalescent COVID-19.

V gene TRBV6-1 combines with J gene TRBJ1-2; D is perhaps TRBD1 (5 bases). The germline V gene encodes CDR1 MNHNS and CDR2 SASEGT. Between the trimmed V and J ends, which lost 2 bases and 8 bases, there was a span of 15 bases. The CDR3 is 14 amino acids. The CDR3 sequence: CASSEQVKGKGYTF. The CDR3 DNA reads as TGTGCCAGCAGTGAACAGGTTAAGGGGAAGGGCTACACCTTC.

This clone was seen a handful of times. The chain employs TRBV4-1 and TRBJ2-5; 11 positions agree with TRBD2. The length of the CDR3 is 19 residues. The V gene's germline CDR1 is MGHRA and CDR2 YSYEKL. With 1 base clipped from V and 10 bases from J, the junction kept 20 bases outside the gene matches. CDR3 coding DNA: TGCGCCAGCAGCCAAGTATTGAGGCTAGCGGGGGGCCACCCTAGGCGCCAGTACTTC. Its protein product is CASSQVLRLAGGHPRRQYF.

This clone was seen just once. V is TRBV6-5 and J is TRBJ2-7, with 7 bases identical to TRBD1. V lost 6 bases, J lost 0 bases, and 2 bases stayed unmatched. The germline V gene has CDR1 MNHEY and CDR2 SVGAGI. There are 13 residues in the CDR3. The CDR3 loop is CASRGQVSYEQYF. The DNA of the CDR3 is TGTGCCAGCAGAGGACAGGTCTCCTACGAGCAGTACTTC.

The chain employs TRBV29-1 and TRBJ2-5; TRBD2 matches 10 bases. The germline CDR1 and CDR2 sequences are SQVTM and ANQGSEA. The CDR3 has 13 residues. V dropped 4 bases and J dropped 6; count of bases not matched to a gene: 5. In DNA form, the CDR3 reads TGCAGCGTTGGAAGCGGGAGGGGACAGACCCAGTACTTC. Protein product: CSVGSGRGQTQYF.

The J gene is TRBJ1-5, the V gene TRBV19; tentative D call: TRBD1 (6 bases). CDR1 and CDR2 (germline): LNHDA, SQIVND (reference sequence). The CDR3 runs 15 residues. Trimming took off 3 bases at V and 4 bases at J, with 13 bases between the two ends. The CDR3 region is CASSMGRQENQPQHF. The DNA for the CDR3 is TGTGCCAGTAGTATGGGGAGACAGGAAAATCAGCCCCAGCATTTT.

V gene TRBV29-1 combines with J gene TRBJ2-3; possibly TRBD1 for D (5 bases). Trimming took 2 bases from V and 1 from J, leaving 7 bases between them. The CDR3 length is 13 residues. CDR1 and CDR2 from the germline V gene are SQVTM and ANQGSEA. The DNA for the CDR3 is TGCAGCGTTGAAAAAGGGGGCACAGATACGCAGTATTTT. Translation: CSVEKGGTDTQYF.

The chain links TRBV3-1 (or the pseudogene TRBV3-2) to TRBJ2-2; maybe TRBD2 (6 bases). The length of the CDR3 is 14 residues. With 4 bases removed from V and 6 bases from J, the gap between germline ends came to 12 bases. Per the germline V gene, CDR1 is LGHDT and CDR2 is YNNKEL (reference sequence). The CDR3 bases are TGTGCCAGCAGCCTAAACGCGGGGTCCGGGGAGCTGTTTTTT. Protein: CASSLNAGSGELFF.

The V call is TRBV5-8, the J call TRBJ1-6, with a tentative D call TRBD1 (5 bases). This CDR3 is built from 15 residues. The germline V and J ends were trimmed by 1 base and 10 bases, with 15 bases remaining between them. CDR1 is SGHTS, CDR2 YDEGEE, per germline. CDR3 nucleotide sequence: TGTGCCAGCAGCTTGCGGCTCCAAGGGGCCTCACCCCTCCACTTT. Translating gives CASSLRLQGASPLHF. Complete variable domain (other parts from reference TRBV5-8 and TRBJ1-6): EAGVTQSPTHLIKTRGQQATLRCSPISGHTSVYWYQQALGLGLQFLLWYDEGEERNRGNFPPRFSGRQFPNYSSELNVNALELEDSALYLCASSLRLQGASPLHFGNGTRLTVT.

This rearrangement joins TRBV5-1 to TRBJ1-4, with TRBD1 matching 9 bases. The germline V gene has CDR1 SGHRS and CDR2 YFSETQ. This CDR3 contains 14 residues. The V segment lost 5 bases and the J segment 5 bases; nucleotides outside the gene matches: 4. The CDR3 region is CASREGTGNEKLFF. For the CDR3, the DNA is TGCGCCAGCAGGGAAGGGACAGGGAATGAAAAACTGTTTTTT.

The V call is TRBV7-8, the J call TRBJ1-5; weak D call: TRBD1 (6 bases). Germline CDR1 is SGHVS and CDR2 is FQNEAQ. This CDR3 has 13 amino acids. Trimming shortened V by 5 bases and J by 7 bases, and 12 bases separated the two germline ends. The CDR3 nucleotides are TGTGCCAGCAGCCAAGGGGGGGGCCAGCCCCAGCATTTT. Residues: CASSQGGGQPQHF. The complete variable domain, with remaining parts taken from reference TRBV7-8 and TRBJ1-5, reads GAGVSQSPRYKVAKRGQDVALRCDPISGHVSLFWYQQALGQGPEFLTYFQNEAQLDKSGLPSDRFFAERPEGSVSTLKIQRTQQEDSAVYLCASSQGGGQPQHFGDGTRLSIL.

J is TRBJ1-6 and V is TRBV7-9, with D unclear. This CDR3 spans 14 amino acids. Germline V CDR1 and CDR2: SEHNR, FQNEAQ (reference sequence). V shed 0 bases and J shed 14 bases, with 14 bases lying between them. This CDR3 is CASSLAGLTVSLHF. CDR3 sequence (DNA): TGTGCCAGCAGCTTAGCGGGTCTGACTGTGTCCCTCCACTTT. Full variable domain (remainder filled in from reference TRBV7-9 and TRBJ1-6): DTGVSQNPRHKITKRGQNVTFRCDPISEHNRLYWYRQTLGQGPEFLTYFQNEAQLEKSRLLSDRFSAERPKGSFSTLEIQRTEQGDSAMYLCASSLAGLTVSLHFGNGTRLTVT.

In regard to this clone: Within the sample, other DNA sequences also encode this same CDR3. The chain recombines TRBV7-2 with TRBJ2-7; 9 bases line up with TRBD2. Losses at the gene ends were 4 bases for V and 2 bases for J; bases not matched to a gene: 9. The CDR3 is 16 amino acids. The germline CDR1 and CDR2 sequences are SGHTA and FQGNSA. The CDR3 loop reads CASSSLTSGRTYEQYF. The CDR3 nucleotides read TGTGCCAGCAGCTCCTTAACTAGCGGGCGGACCTACGAGCAGTACTTC.

The genes are TRBV6-6 and TRBJ1-1, with a possible D match to TRBD1 (5 bases). The CDR3 length is 14 residues. The germline gives CDR1 MNHNY, CDR2 SVGAGI (reference sequence). With 3 bases removed from V and 0 bases from J, the gap between germline ends came to 8 bases. The CDR3 is CASSYDSLNTEAFF. The CDR3 DNA is TGTGCCAGCAGTTATGACAGTTTGAACACTGAAGCTTTCTTT.

This chain connects TRBV30 to TRBJ1-2; 8 bases are a match to TRBD1. Germline V gene lookup returns CDR1 GTSNPN and CDR2 SVGIG (reference sequence). CDR3 length equals 13 residues. After removal of 4 bases from V and 5 bases from J, the junction contained 6 bases not matched to a gene. CDR3 sequence reads: CAWTLQGGYGYTF. The CDR3 DNA sequence: TGTGCCTGGACCCTACAGGGGGGATATGGCTACACCTTC.

This clone has more than one count but fewer than ten. This chain joins TRBV10-2 and TRBJ1-6; unclear D gene. Germline V gene sequence: CDR1 WSHSY, CDR2 SAAADI. V dropped 7 bases and J dropped 6 bases, with 16 bases sitting between them. The length of the CDR3 is 15 residues. The CDR3 region has the DNA TGCGCCAGCAAAGTTGAGGGCATTTCTAATTCACCCCTCCACTTT. Its protein is CASKVEGISNSPLHF.

This rearrangement joins TRBV5-1 to TRBJ2-3; 7 nucleotides align to TRBD2. From germline, CDR1 is SGHRS and CDR2 YFSETQ. The CDR3 runs 16 residues. V was clipped by 1 base and J by 2 bases; unmatched bases: 7. The CDR3 loop is CASSLPAGEVTDTQYF. In DNA, the CDR3 is TGCGCCAGCAGCTTGCCGGCGGGGGAGGTCACAGATACGCAGTATTTT.

This sequence joins TRBV4-1 and TRBJ1-5, with unresolved D. Per germline, CDR1 MGHRA and CDR2 YSYEKL. V lost 3 bases and J 3 bases, leaving 12 bases between the germline ends. The CDR3 contains 15 residues. The DNA of the CDR3 is TGCGCCAGCAGCCAGGTTTTAAGCCCCAATCAGCCCCAGCATTTT. Residues: CASSQVLSPNQPQHF.

The chain combines TRBV5-1 with TRBJ2-1, with TRBD2 identical over 7 bases. Germline trimming cut 0 bases from V and 2 bases from J; bases unmatched to any gene: 8. The germline V gene encodes CDR1 SGHRS and CDR2 YFSETQ. The CDR3 spans 17 residues. The chain's CDR3 is CASSLDGGRPPYNEQFF. The CDR3 nucleotides are TGCGCCAGCAGCTTGGACGGCGGGAGACCCCCCTACAATGAGCAGTTCTTC.

The rearrangement links TRBV30 to TRBJ2-1; TRBD1 aligns across 8 bases. The CDR3 has 13 amino acids. Germline CDR1 is GTSNPN and CDR2 is SVGIG (reference sequence). V lost 7 bases, J lost 9 bases, and 11 bases stayed unmatched. The CDR3 protein is CAFTDRAKSEQFF. Written as DNA, the CDR3 is TGTGCCTTCACGGACAGGGCAAAGAGTGAGCAGTTCTTC.

The chain is built from TRBV2 and TRBJ1-1, with D uncertain. Looked up from germline, CDR1 is SNHLY and CDR2 is FYNNEI. Trimming cost V 4 bases and J 7 bases, with 7 bases left between them. The CDR3 covers 11 residues. In DNA form, the CDR3 reads TGTGCCAGCAGTGGGGAGCTTGAAGCTTTCTTT. It codes for CASSGELEAFF.

This clone was counted a few times. For the CDR3, the DNA is TGTGCCAGCGGACAGTCCGCTGATGGAAACACCATATATTTT. Residues: CASGQSADGNTIYF. V gene TRBV10-3 combines with J gene TRBJ1-3; TRBD1 is a possible D gene (6 bases). V lost 10 bases and J lost 3, with 16 bases in between. The V gene's germline CDR1 is ENHRY and CDR2 SYGVKD. The length of the CDR3 is 14 residues.

In this sample, this clone turned up a few times. The chain has TRBV5-1 and TRBJ2-1, with 7 bases identical to TRBD2. From germline, CDR1 is SGHRS and CDR2 YFSETQ. The CDR3 runs 16 residues. Trimming removed 4 bases from V and 0 bases from J; junction bases left unmatched: 7. CDR3 DNA: TGCGCCAGCAGCGGGGGGACTACTCCCTCCTACAATGAGCAGTTCTTC. Translating gives CASSGGTTPSYNEQFF.

The V call is TRBV6-6, the J call TRBJ2-7; D is ambiguous. Germline CDR1 is MNHNY and CDR2 is SVGAGI (reference sequence). There are 14 residues in the CDR3. V was pared by 6 bases and J by 5 bases, with 17 bases between. The CDR3 sequence: CASSDGSKPNEQYF. The CDR3 nucleotides are TGTGCCAGCAGCGACGGGTCAAAACCCAACGAGCAGTACTTC.

This chain uses TRBV2 with TRBJ2-2, with D perhaps matching TRBD1 (5 bases). V lost 4 bases, J lost 6 bases, and 12 bases lay in between. Germline CDR1 and CDR2: SNHLY and FYNNEI. This CDR3 region has 14 residues. The CDR3 region is CASSGWGKSGELFF. The CDR3 coding sequence is TGTGCCAGCAGTGGCTGGGGCAAGTCCGGGGAGCTGTTTTTT.